These 3 T cell receptor beta chains were all obtained from the same sample, sequenced in a study of shared clonotypes between healthy human individuals. Naive-designated CD8 cells lacked CD45RO, were positively enriched for CCR7, and omitted terminally differentiated effector memory CD45RA+ cells. Profiled with immunoSEQ multiplex PCR; TCRdb holds only in-frame clones, not every one. This sample has more than 550,000 clones, with approximately 90% found just once. The specimen sequenced was naive CD8+ T cells sorted from blood. These receptors all stem from a man between 25 and 39 years old in good health.

The chain combines TRBV11-2 with TRBJ1-4; TRBD1 is a possible D gene (5 bases). The CDR3 length is 15 residues. Germline CDR1 reads SGHAT; CDR2 reads FQNNGV. Trimming shortened V by 1 base and J by 7 bases, and 13 bases separated the two germline ends. The chain's CDR3 is CASSLGGGASEKLFF. In nucleotides, the CDR3 is TGTGCCAGCAGCTTAGGTGGCGGGGCTAGTGAAAAACTGTTTTTT.

The table lists this clone with a count of one. The rearrangement uses TRBV15 and TRBJ2-7; TRBD2 matches 10 bases. The CDR3 consists of 14 residues. V dropped 3 bases and J dropped 5; count of bases not matched to a gene: 4. Germline loops: CDR1 LNHNV, CDR2 YYDKDF (reference sequence). CDR3 loop: CATSSSGRRDEQYF. The CDR3 nucleotides are TGTGCCACCAGCAGTAGCGGGAGGAGAGACGAGCAGTACTTC.

The rearrangement uses TRBV2 and TRBJ1-2; 8 bases match TRBD1. Germline-derived CDR1 and CDR2 are SNHLY and FYNNEI. The CDR3 consists of 13 residues. The V gene end was trimmed by 4 bases and the J gene end by 6 bases; junction bases not matched to a gene: 4. CDR3 in DNA: TGTGCCAGCAGTGGGAGGACAGGGAATGGCTACACCTTC. It encodes CASSGRTGNGYTF.